These 12 T cell receptor beta chains originate from one sample sequenced in a study of control samples from healthy donors and cancer patients. Repertoires were generated with immunoSEQ multiplex PCR, while TCRdb's copy carries only in-frame clones and drops some. The data contain 170,000 or so clones, 85% to 95% of them singletons. The specimen sequenced was blood. The receptors derive from a man between 18 and 29 years old in good health.

The genes are TRBV19 and TRBJ2-5, with 9 bases matching TRBD1. The V segment lost 10 bases and the J segment 2 bases; nucleotides outside the gene matches: 11. This CDR3 spans 15 amino acids. The germline gives CDR1 LNHDA, CDR2 SQIVND (reference sequence). The CDR3 region is CATLGRGQGQETQYF. Here the CDR3 DNA reads TGTGCCACCCTAGGGAGGGGACAGGGTCAAGAGACCCAGTACTTC.

This clone was seen a single time. The chain employs TRBV2 and TRBJ1-3; D uncertain. Deletions cut 0 bases from V and 5 bases from J, with 2 bases between. Per germline, CDR1 SNHLY and CDR2 FYNNEI. The CDR3 has 12 amino acids. The CDR3 DNA is TGTGCCAGCAGTGAAGCTAGAAACACCATATATTTT. This sequence encodes CASSEARNTIYF.

The V call is TRBV6-5, the J call TRBJ2-7, with TRBD1 identical over 7 bases. CDR1 is MNHEY and CDR2 is SVGAGI in the germline V gene. V dropped 6 bases and J dropped 0; count of bases not matched to a gene: 8. This CDR3 comprises 15 residues. The CDR3 region is CASSRRWDSSYEQYF. DNA of the CDR3: TGTGCCAGCAGCAGGCGTTGGGACAGCTCCTACGAGCAGTACTTC.

This clone was seen only once. The chain combines TRBV12-5 with TRBJ1-2; a weak D match, TRBD1 (5 bases). Trimming stripped 2 bases from V and 2 bases from J, with 18 bases between. The CDR3 runs to 17 residues. The germline gives CDR1 LGHNT, CDR2 FRNRAP. The CDR3 loop reads CASGLLLPDILNYGYTF. The CDR3 bases are TGTGCTAGTGGTTTGCTTCTTCCGGACATCCTGAACTATGGCTACACCTTC.

The chain has TRBV2 and TRBJ1-2; TRBD1 might be the D (5 bases). V lost 8 bases to trimming and J lost 8 bases, with 18 bases between them. The CDR3 extends over 13 amino acids. Germline loops: CDR1 SNHLY, CDR2 FYNNEI. Here the CDR3 reads CASPRLPGSGYTF. CDR3 bases: TGTGCCAGCCCAAGGCTCCCAGGGAGCGGCTACACCTTC.

The chain links TRBV2 to TRBJ1-2; 10 positions agree with TRBD1. J lost 7 bases, V lost 2 bases, and 7 bases had no gene match. This CDR3 is 15 amino acids long. Germline V gene lookup returns CDR1 SNHLY and CDR2 FYNNEI. DNA of the CDR3: TGTGCCAGCAGTGAACGCCGACAGGGGGCAGGTGGCTACACCTTC. It codes for CASSERRQGAGGYTF. The full variable domain, in which reference TRBV2 and TRBJ1-2 provide the parts outside the CDR3, is EPEVTQTPSHQVTQMGQEVILRCVPISNHLYFYWYRQILGQKVEFLVSFYNNEISEKSEIFDDQFSVERPDGSNFTLKIRSTKLEDSAMYFCASSERRQGAGGYTFGSGTRLTVV.

V gene TRBV6-5 combines with J gene TRBJ2-1, with TRBD2 as a possible D gene (5 bases). Deletions cut 6 bases from V and 3 bases from J, with 9 bases between. This CDR3 contains 13 residues. CDR1 is MNHEY and CDR2 is SVGAGI in the germline V gene. This CDR3 is CASRDDYYNEQFF. The CDR3 DNA is TGTGCCAGCAGGGACGACTACTACAATGAGCAGTTCTTC.

The rearrangement uses TRBV30 and TRBJ2-7, with 7 positions matching TRBD1. CDR3 length: 12 residues. Looked up from germline, CDR1 is GTSNPN and CDR2 is SVGIG (reference sequence). V lost 5 bases, J lost 3 bases, and 4 bases stayed unmatched. CDR3 sequence (DNA): TGTGCCTGGGGTGGGACAGTCTACGAGCAGTACTTC. Translation: CAWGGTVYEQYF.

This rearrangement joins TRBV5-4 to TRBJ1-3; D is ambiguous. The CDR3 has 12 residues. Germline lookup yields CDR1 SGHNT and CDR2 YYREEE (reference sequence). Trimming left V 2 bases short and J 4 bases short, with 4 bases between. The CDR3 is CASSFPGNTIYF. The CDR3 DNA reads TGTGCCAGCAGCTTTCCCGGAAACACCATATATTTT.

About this clone itself: Germline is not matched at one junction end, which may reflect a read error. V gene TRBV28 combines with J gene TRBJ1-4, with D unclear. CDR3 length equals 12 residues. Germline V gene lookup returns CDR1 MDHEN and CDR2 SYDVKM. The CDR3 DNA follows: TGTGCCAGCAGTTCACCTGGGGAAAAGCTGTTTTTT. Residues: CASSSPGEKLFF. The full variable domain, rest sourced from reference TRBV28 and TRBJ1-4, is DVKVTQSSRYLVKRTGEKVFLECVQDMDHENMFWYRQDPGLGLRLIYFSYDVKMKEKGDIPEGYSVSREKKERFSLILESASTNQTSMYLCASSSPGEKLFFGSGTQLSVL.

The chain uses TRBV5-1 and TRBJ2-3; TRBD2 matches at 7 bases. V gave up 7 bases and J gave up 1 base; unmatched junction bases: 9. Germline V CDR1 and CDR2: SGHRS, YFSETQ. There are 15 residues in the CDR3. CDR3 sequence: CASSRGELRTDTQYF. CDR3 in DNA: TGCGCCAGCTCCCGGGGGGAGCTACGCACAGATACGCAGTATTTT.

In nucleotides, the CDR3 is TGTGCCAGCAGCTTATCGGGCGGGACTAGCGGGGAGCAGTTCTTC. Its translation: CASSLSGGTSGEQFF. The chain recombines TRBV7-3 with TRBJ2-1; 12 nucleotides agree with TRBD2. CDR3 length: 15 residues. Germline CDR1 and CDR2: SGHTA and FQGTGA. V was clipped by 2 bases and J by 10 bases; unmatched bases: 6.